This T cell receptor beta chain was obtained from a study of shared clonotypes between healthy human individuals. CDR3 length equals 17 residues. J was trimmed by 4 bases and V by 8 bases; bases with no gene match: 12. Germline CDR1 MNHEY, CDR2 SMNVEV (reference sequence). Naive CD8 populations comprised CD45RO-negative cells positively selected for CCR7, excluding terminally differentiated effector memory CD45RA+ cells. Authors' analysis steps: Filtering was not the same, since immunoSEQ gave junction-only sequences without quality scores. TCRdb's copy holds only in-frame clones and misses some; the assay was immunoSEQ multiplex PCR. That table gives V, J and clone size, and the DNA gave D and trimming. The table lists about 2,100,000 clones, just over 90% of them singletons.

This chain links TRBV27 with TRBJ2-7, with TRBD2 matching over 15 bases. The origin of this receptor is a man aged 18 to 30 in good health. Some clones in this sample may be carry-over from other donors' samples. Source material: naive CD8+ T cells from PBMCs. CDR3 in amino acids: CASSLGLAGGSWYEQYF. DNA of the CDR3: TGTGCCAGCTCCTTGGGACTAGCGGGAGGCTCCTGGTACGAGCAGTACTTC.